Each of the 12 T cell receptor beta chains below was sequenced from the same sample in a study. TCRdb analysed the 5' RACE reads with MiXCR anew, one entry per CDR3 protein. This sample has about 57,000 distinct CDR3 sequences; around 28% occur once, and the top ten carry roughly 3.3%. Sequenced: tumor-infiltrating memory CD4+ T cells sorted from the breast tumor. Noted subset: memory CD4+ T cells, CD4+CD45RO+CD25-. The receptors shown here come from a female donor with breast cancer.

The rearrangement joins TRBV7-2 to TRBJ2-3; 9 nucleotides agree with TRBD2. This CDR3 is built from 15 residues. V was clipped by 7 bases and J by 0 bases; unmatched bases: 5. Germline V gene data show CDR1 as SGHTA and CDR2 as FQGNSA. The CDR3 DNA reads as TGTGCCAGCACCCTAGCGGGGACTAGCACAGATACGCAGTATTTT. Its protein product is CASTLAGTSTDTQYF.

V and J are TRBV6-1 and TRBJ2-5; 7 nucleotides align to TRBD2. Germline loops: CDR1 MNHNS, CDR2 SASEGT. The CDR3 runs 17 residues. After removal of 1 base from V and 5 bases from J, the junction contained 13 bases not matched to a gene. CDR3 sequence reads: CASSEDNGGLVMETQYF. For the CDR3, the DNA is TGTGCCAGCAGTGAAGACAATGGAGGACTAGTGATGGAGACCCAGTACTTC.

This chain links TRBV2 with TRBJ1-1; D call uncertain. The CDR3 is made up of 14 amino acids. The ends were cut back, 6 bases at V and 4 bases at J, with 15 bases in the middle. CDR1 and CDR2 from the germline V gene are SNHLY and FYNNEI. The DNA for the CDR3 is TGTGCCAGCAGGGGTTCCAGCGTGATCACTGAAGCTTTCTTT. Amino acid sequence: CASRGSSVITEAFF.

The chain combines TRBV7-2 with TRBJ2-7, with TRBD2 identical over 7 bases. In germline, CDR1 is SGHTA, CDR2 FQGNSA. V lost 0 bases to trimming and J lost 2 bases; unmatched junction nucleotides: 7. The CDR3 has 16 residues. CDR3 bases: TGTGCCAGCAGCTTAGCGCCGCAGGGAGGGGCCTACGAGCAGTACTTC. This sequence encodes CASSLAPQGGAYEQYF. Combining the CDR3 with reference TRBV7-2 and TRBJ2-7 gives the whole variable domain GAGVSQSPSNKVTEKGKDVELRCDPISGHTALYWYRQSLGQGLEFLIYFQGNSAPDKSGLPSDRFSAERTGGSVSTLTIQRTQQEDSAVYLCASSLAPQGGAYEQYFGPGTRLTVT.

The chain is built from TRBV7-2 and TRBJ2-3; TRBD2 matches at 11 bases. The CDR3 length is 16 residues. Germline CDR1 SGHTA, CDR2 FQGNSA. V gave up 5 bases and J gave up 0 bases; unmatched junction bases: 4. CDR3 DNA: TGTGCCAGCAGCGGGGGACTAGCGGAGAGCACAGATACGCAGTATTTT. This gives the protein CASSGGLAESTDTQYF.

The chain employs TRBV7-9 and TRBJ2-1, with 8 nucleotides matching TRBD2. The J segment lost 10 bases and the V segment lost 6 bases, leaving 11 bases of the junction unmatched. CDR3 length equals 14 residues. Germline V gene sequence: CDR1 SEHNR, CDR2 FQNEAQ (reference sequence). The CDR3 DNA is TGTGCCAGCAGACTAGCGGAGAACACCGGGGAGCAGTTCTTC. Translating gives CASRLAENTGEQFF. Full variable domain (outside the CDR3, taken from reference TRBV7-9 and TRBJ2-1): DTGVSQNPRHKITKRGQNVTFRCDPISEHNRLYWYRQTLGQGPEFLTYFQNEAQLEKSRLLSDRFSAERPKGSFSTLEIQRTEQGDSAMYLCASRLAENTGEQFFGPGTRLTVL.

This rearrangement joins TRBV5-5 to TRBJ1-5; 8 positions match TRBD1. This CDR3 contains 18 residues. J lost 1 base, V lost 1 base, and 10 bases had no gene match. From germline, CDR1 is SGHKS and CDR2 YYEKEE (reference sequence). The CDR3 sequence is CASSLRTGFISSNQPQHF. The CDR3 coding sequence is TGTGCCAGCAGCTTGCGGACAGGGTTCATATCAAGCAATCAGCCCCAGCATTTT.

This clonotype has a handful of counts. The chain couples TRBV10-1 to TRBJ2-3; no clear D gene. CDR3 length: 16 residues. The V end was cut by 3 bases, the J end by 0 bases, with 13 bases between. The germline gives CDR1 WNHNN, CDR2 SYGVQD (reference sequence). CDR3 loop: CASSDTTRVSTDTQYF. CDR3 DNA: TGCGCCAGCAGTGATACAACCCGCGTGAGCACAGATACGCAGTATTTT.

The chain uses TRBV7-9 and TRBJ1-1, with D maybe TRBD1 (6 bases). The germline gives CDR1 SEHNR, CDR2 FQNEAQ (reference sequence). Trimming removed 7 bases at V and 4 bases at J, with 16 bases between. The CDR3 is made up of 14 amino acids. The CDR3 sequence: CASTLTGRGTEAFF. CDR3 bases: TGTGCCAGCACCCTGACAGGCCGGGGCACTGAAGCTTTCTTT.

The CDR3 loop reads CASSFLGGRSNEQFF. The CDR3 bases are TGTGCCAGCAGCTTCCTAGGCGGGAGGAGCAATGAGCAGTTCTTC. The rearrangement links TRBV7-3 to TRBJ2-1, with TRBD2 matching 8 bases. In germline, CDR1 is SGHTA, CDR2 FQGTGA. This CDR3 region has 15 residues. The V and J ends lost 3 bases and 6 bases, in that order; junction bases with no gene match: 7.

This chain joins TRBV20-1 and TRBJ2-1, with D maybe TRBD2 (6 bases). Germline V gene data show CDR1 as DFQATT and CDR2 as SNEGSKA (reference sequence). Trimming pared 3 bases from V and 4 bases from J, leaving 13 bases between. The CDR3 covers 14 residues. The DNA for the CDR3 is TGCAGTGCTAGGGGGCCTAGCGCATACAATGAGCAGTTCTTC. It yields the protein CSARGPSAYNEQFF.

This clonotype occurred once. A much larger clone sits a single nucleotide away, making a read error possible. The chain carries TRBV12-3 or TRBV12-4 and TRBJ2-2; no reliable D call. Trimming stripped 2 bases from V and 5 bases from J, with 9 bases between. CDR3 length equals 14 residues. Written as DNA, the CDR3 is TGTGCCAGCAGTTTAATGAGTGGGACCGGGGAGCTGTTTTTT. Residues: CASSLMSGTGELFF.